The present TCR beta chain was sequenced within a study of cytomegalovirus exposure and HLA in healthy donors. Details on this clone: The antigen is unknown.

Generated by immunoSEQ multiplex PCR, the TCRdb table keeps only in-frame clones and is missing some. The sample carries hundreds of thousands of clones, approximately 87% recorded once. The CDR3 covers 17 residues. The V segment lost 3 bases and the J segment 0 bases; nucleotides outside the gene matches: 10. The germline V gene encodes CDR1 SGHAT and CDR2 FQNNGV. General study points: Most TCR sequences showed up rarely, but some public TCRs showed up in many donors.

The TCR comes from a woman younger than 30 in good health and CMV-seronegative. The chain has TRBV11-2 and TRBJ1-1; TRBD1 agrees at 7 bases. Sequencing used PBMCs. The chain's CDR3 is CASSLGLLTGVNTEAFF. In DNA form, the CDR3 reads TGTGCCAGCAGCTTGGGCCTCCTAACAGGGGTGAACACTGAAGCTTTCTTT.